Listed here is a single T cell receptor (beta chain). This receptor's antigen is unknown. Per-base qualities were not stored, and no clone one base away is much larger. This sample is drawn from a study of control samples from healthy donors and cancer patients (TCRdb year 2020). Preparation of the library involved the immunoSEQ multiplex PCR assay. TCRdb took over this immuneACCESS table, retaining in-frame rearrangements with V and J assigned. Such tables are incomplete; in checked studies, under half of the missing clones stem from an unresolved V gene, and the remainder is unexplained. In this sample the table shows around 130,000 clones, just under 90% of which occur a single time. The ten largest clonotypes hold 9.5% to 13% of the sample. The sequencing sample was made of blood. The clonotype was recovered from a man between 25 and 39 years old in good health.

The CDR3 region: CASSLTGEAEAFF. The DNA sequence follows: TGCGCCAGCAGCTTGACGGGAGAAGCTGAAGCTTTCTTT. The chain couples TRBV5-1 to TRBJ1-1; confidence is insufficient to name the D gene. The CDR3 numbers 13 residues from cysteine through phenylalanine. Only CDR3 DNA remains: 39 bases, in frame from the first base. V and J lose 1 base and 6 bases, and a span of 10 bases separates them. The germline V gene supplies CDR1 SGHRS and CDR2 YFSETQ.